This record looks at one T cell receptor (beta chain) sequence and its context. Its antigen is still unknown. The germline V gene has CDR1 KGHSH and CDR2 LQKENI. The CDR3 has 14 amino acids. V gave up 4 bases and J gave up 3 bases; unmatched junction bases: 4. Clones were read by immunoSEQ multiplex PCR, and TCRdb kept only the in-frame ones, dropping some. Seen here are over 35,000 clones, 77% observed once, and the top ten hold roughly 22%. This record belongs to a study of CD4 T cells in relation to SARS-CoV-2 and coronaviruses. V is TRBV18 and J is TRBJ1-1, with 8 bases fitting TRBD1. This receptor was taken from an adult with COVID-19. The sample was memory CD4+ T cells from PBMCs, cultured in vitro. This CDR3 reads CASSLDRGHTEAFF. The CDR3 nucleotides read TGTGCCAGCTCACTCGACAGGGGTCACACTGAAGCTTTCTTT.